A single sample is the source of the 9 T cell receptor beta chains below, sequenced in a study of T cell changes during pregnancy in multiple sclerosis. Produced via immunoSEQ multiplex PCR; TCRdb's table is partial and in-frame only. Found here are tens of thousands of clones, almost 90% of them singletons; the top ten hold 4.5% to 5.5%. The source was peripheral blood, collected after pregnancy. These receptors originate from a female donor in good health, enrolled as a control in a pregnancy study.

The chain couples TRBV30 to TRBJ1-1, with 9 bases fitting TRBD1. The V segment lost 1 base and the J segment 5 bases; nucleotides outside the gene matches: 11. The V gene's germline CDR1 is GTSNPN and CDR2 SVGIG (reference sequence). The CDR3 spans 16 residues. CDR3 loop: CAWSGKQGALSTEAFF. Here the CDR3 DNA reads TGTGCCTGGAGTGGAAAACAGGGGGCGTTGAGTACTGAAGCTTTCTTT.

The V gene is TRBV20-1, the J gene TRBJ2-5; no clear D gene. CDR3 length: 11 amino acids. V lost 5 bases to trimming and J lost 0 bases, with 4 bases between them. The germline V gene encodes CDR1 DFQATT and CDR2 SNEGSKA (reference sequence). The CDR3 region has the DNA TGCAGTGCTGAGAACCAAGAGACCCAGTACTTC. As protein: CSAENQETQYF.

This clone was recorded once. The chain recombines TRBV30 with TRBJ2-3, with TRBD2 as a possible D gene (6 bases). CDR1 and CDR2 (germline): GTSNPN, SVGIG (reference sequence). Trimming shortened V by 0 bases and J by 0 bases, and 10 bases separated the two germline ends. The CDR3 loop spans 15 amino acids. For the CDR3, the DNA is TGTGCCTGGAGTGTAGCGGGCGGTAGCACAGATACGCAGTATTTT. Amino acids: CAWSVAGGSTDTQYF.

The gene calls are TRBV7-3 and TRBJ2-6; 10 nucleotides match TRBD1. The CDR3 contains 16 residues. Unmatched junction bases numbered 6, after V lost 8 bases and J lost 2 bases. The germline gives CDR1 SGHTA, CDR2 FQGTGA. Written as DNA, the CDR3 is TGTGCCAGCTCAATCGGACAGGGGGCTGGGGCCAACGTCCTGACTTTC. It codes for CASSIGQGAGANVLTF.

The rearrangement uses TRBV9 and TRBJ2-3, with D possibly being TRBD1 (6 bases). Per germline, CDR1 SGDLS and CDR2 YYNGEE. Trimming pared 4 bases from V and 9 bases from J, leaving 18 bases between. CDR3 size: 14 residues. This CDR3 is CASSPPSGRGTQYF. The CDR3 nucleotides are TGTGCCAGCAGCCCCCCTTCAGGCAGGGGAACGCAGTATTTT.

The chain employs TRBV4-1 and TRBJ2-3, with 9 bases matching TRBD2. CDR1 and CDR2 (germline): MGHRA, YSYEKL. CDR3 size: 22 residues. Trimming removed 2 bases from V and 1 base from J; junction bases left unmatched: 22. The CDR3 spells CASSQRGNTGLAGRGGTDTQYF. CDR3 coding DNA: TGCGCCAGCAGCCAAAGGGGTAACACGGGGCTAGCGGGACGGGGAGGCACAGATACGCAGTATTTT.

The chain links TRBV6-1 to TRBJ1-5, with D possibly being TRBD1 (6 bases). Germline V CDR1 and CDR2: MNHNS, SASEGT. The V end lost 6 bases, the J end lost 0 bases, and 9 bases lay between the germline ends. CDR3 size: 14 residues. CDR3 residues: CASSRGYSNQPQHF. CDR3 nucleotide sequence: TGTGCCAGCAGCAGGGGATATAGCAATCAGCCCCAGCATTTT.

The chain combines TRBV6-6 with TRBJ2-1, with TRBD2 matching 11 bases. CDR1 and CDR2 from the germline V gene are MNHNY and SVGAGI (reference sequence). This CDR3 is 14 amino acids long. The trim removed 10 bases at V and 7 bases at J, leaving 9 bases unmatched. In DNA, the CDR3 is TGTGCCATCACTAGCGGGAGAGGTAGGAATGAGCAGTTCTTC. Protein product: CAITSGRGRNEQFF.

The chain joins TRBV19 to TRBJ2-1; TRBD2 matches at 8 bases. Germline CDR1 is LNHDA and CDR2 is SQIVND (reference sequence). CDR3 length equals 16 residues. Losses at the gene ends were 3 bases for V and 4 bases for J; bases not matched to a gene: 8. For the CDR3, the DNA is TGTGCCAGTAGTATCCGGGGGACTAGAACTTACAATGAGCAGTTCTTC. It codes for CASSIRGTRTYNEQFF.